This T cell receptor beta chain was captured in a study of OX40 agonist ivuxolimab in advanced cancers. Libraries were prepared by immunoSEQ multiplex PCR; TCRdb keeps only in-frame clonotypes and omits some of them. Here the sample spans fewer than 85,000 clones, roughly 84% being singletons. Concerning this clone: What it binds is unknown.

Regarding the study as a whole: Nonresponders, in some cases, also had low normalized T-cell clonal expansion.

The clonotype originates from an adult with an advanced solid tumor such as melanoma, head and neck, liver or kidney cancer. The source material was CD4+ or CD8+ T cells sorted from blood, sampled in a trial of the OX40 agonist ivuxolimab.

The CDR3: CACPKKGDTQYF. CDR3 coding DNA: TGTGCCTGCCCTAAAAAGGGAGATACGCAGTATTTT. The chain uses TRBV30 and TRBJ2-3; D remains unclear. Germline V CDR1 and CDR2: GTSNPN, SVGIG (reference sequence). The CDR3 runs 12 residues. Trimming took off 6 bases at V and 5 bases at J, with 12 bases between the two ends.